This paragraph reports one T cell receptor beta chain. The antigen remains unidentified. The data stem from a study of blood T cells in healthy people across ages. Study conclusions and caveats: Observed TCR beta diversity per million T cells went down as age went up. This fall followed a roughly linear course with age. When one million T cells were used, diversity estimates were thought to be underestimates. A conclusive naive versus antigen-experienced comparison was prevented by the unsorted PBMCs.

A second PCR, run for about 6 to 11 cycles, used a sample-barcoded 5' primer plus a J-beta primer mix. One entry per CDR3 protein results from TCRdb running MiXCR on the 5' RACE reads. Seen here are 1.5 million to 2 million distinct CDR3 sequences, over 25% observed once, and the top ten hold 7% to 9%. Every donor provided roughly 10 milliliters of peripheral blood. Looked up from germline, CDR1 is SNHLY and CDR2 is FYNNEI. J lost 7 bases, V lost 5 bases, and 6 bases had no gene match. The CDR3 contains 14 residues. The source is a woman between 25 and 40 years old in good health. The chain couples TRBV2 to TRBJ2-1; 9 bases line up with TRBD1. Sequencing used blood. The CDR3 nucleotides read TGTGCCAGCAGTCCACAGGGGGCTATGAATGAGCAGTTCTTC. Protein product: CASSPQGAMNEQFF.